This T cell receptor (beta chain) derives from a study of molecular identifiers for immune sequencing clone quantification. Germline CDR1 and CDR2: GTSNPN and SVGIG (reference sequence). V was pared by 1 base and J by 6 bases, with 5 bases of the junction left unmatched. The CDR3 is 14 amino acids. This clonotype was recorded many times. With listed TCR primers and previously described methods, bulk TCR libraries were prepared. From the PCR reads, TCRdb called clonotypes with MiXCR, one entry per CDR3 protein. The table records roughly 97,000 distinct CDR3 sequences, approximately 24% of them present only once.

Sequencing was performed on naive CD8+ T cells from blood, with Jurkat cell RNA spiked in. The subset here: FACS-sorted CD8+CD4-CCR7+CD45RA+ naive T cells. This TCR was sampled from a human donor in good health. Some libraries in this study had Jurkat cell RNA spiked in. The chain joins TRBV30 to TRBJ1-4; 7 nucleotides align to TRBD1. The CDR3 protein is CAWSGSGGDEKLFF. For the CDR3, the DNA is TGTGCCTGGAGTGGGTCAGGGGGGGATGAAAAACTGTTTTTT.